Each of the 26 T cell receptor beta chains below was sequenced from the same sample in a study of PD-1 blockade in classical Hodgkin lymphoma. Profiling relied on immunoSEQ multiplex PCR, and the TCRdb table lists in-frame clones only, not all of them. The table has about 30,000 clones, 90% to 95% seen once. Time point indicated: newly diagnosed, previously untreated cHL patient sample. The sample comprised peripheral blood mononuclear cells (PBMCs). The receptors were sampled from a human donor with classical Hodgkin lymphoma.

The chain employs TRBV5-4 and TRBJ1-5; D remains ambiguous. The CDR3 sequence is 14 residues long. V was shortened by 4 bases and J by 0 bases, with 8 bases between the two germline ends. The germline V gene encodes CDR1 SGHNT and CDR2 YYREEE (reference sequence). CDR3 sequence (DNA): TGTGCCAGCAGCCCCGCGGGTAGCAATCAGCCCCAGCATTTT. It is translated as CASSPAGSNQPQHF.

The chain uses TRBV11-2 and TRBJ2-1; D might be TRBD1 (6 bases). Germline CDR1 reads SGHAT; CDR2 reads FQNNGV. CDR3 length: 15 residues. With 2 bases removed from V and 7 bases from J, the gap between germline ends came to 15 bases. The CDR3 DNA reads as TGTGCCAGCAGCTTATTACAGGGCGAATTTAATGAGCAGTTCTTC. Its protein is CASSLLQGEFNEQFF.

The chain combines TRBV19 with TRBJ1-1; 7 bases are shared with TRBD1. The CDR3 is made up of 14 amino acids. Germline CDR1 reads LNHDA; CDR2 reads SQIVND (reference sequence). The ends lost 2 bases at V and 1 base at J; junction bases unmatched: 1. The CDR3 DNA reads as TGTGCCAGTAGTATAAGGACAGGGAACACTGAAGCTTTCTTT. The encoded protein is CASSIRTGNTEAFF.

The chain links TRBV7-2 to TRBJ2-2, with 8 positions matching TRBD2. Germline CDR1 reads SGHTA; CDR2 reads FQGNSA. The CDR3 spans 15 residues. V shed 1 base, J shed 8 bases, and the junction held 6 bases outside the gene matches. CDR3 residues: CASSLGGTRSGELFF. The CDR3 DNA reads TGTGCCAGCAGCTTAGGCGGGACTAGATCGGGGGAGCTGTTTTTT.

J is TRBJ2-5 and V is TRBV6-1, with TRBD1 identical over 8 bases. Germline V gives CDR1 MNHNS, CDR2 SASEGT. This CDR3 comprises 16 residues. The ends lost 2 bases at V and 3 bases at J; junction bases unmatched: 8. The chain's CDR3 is CASSETLSDREETQYF. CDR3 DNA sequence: TGTGCCAGCAGTGAAACGCTTTCGGACAGGGAAGAGACCCAGTACTTC.

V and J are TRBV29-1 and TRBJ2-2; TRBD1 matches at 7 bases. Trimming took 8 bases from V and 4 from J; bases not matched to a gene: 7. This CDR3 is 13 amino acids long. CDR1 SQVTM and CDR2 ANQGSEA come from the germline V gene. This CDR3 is CSSGQASTGELFF. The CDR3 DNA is TGCAGCTCAGGACAGGCTAGCACCGGGGAGCTGTTTTTT.

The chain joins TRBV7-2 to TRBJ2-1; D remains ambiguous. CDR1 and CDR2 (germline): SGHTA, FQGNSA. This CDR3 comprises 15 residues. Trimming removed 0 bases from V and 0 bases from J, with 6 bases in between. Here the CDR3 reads CASSLASSSYNEQFF. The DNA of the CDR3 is TGTGCCAGCAGCTTAGCGTCTAGCTCCTACAATGAGCAGTTCTTC.

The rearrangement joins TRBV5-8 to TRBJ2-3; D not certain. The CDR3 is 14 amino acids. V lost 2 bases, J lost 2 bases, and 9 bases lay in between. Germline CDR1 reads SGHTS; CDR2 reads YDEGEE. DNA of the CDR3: TGTGCCAGCAGCTTAAGCTTGTCCACAGATACGCAGTATTTT. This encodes CASSLSLSTDTQYF.

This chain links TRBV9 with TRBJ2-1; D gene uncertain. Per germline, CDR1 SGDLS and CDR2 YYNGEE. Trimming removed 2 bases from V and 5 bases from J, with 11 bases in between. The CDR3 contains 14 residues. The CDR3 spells CASSVGWSHNEQFF. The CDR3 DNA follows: TGTGCCAGCAGCGTGGGTTGGAGCCACAATGAGCAGTTCTTC.

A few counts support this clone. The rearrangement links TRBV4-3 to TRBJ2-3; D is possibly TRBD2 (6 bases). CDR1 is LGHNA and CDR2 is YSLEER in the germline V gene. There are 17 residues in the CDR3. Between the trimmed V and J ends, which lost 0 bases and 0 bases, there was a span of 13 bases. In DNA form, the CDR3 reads TGCGCCAGCAGCCAAGATATTGGGACTTCTAGCACAGATACGCAGTATTTT. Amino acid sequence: CASSQDIGTSSTDTQYF.

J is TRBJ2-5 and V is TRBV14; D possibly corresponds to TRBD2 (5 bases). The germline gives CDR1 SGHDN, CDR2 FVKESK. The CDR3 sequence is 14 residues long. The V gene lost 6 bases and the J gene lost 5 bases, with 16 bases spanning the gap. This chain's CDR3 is CASRIKRARETQYF. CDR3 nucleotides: TGTGCCAGCAGAATTAAGAGGGCCCGGGAGACCCAGTACTTC.

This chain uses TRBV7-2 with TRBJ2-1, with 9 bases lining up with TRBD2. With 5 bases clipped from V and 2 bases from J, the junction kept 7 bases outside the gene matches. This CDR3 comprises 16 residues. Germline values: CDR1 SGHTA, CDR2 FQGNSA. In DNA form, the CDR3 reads TGTGCCAGCAGCCCCCGATTAGCGGGGGCCTACAATGAGCAGTTCTTC. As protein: CASSPRLAGAYNEQFF.

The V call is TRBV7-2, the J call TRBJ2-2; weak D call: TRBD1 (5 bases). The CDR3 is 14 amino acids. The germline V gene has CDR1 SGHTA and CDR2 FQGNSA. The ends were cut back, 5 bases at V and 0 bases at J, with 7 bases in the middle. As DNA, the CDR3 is TGTGCCAGCAGCCGACAGACGAACACCGGGGAGCTGTTTTTT. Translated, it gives CASSRQTNTGELFF.

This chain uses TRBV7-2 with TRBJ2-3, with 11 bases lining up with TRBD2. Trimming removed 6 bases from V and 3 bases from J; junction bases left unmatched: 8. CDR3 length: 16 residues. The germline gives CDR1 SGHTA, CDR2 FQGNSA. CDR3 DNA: TGTGCCAGCAGTCCATTAGGACTAGCGGGTACAGATACGCAGTATTTT. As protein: CASSPLGLAGTDTQYF.

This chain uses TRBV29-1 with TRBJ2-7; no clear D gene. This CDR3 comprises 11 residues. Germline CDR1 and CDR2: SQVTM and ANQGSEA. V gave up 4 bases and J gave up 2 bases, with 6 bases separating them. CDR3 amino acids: CSVATPYEQYF. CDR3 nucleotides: TGCAGCGTTGCCACGCCCTACGAGCAGTACTTC.

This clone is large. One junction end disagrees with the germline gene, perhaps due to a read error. In DNA form, the CDR3 reads TGTGCCAGCAGTGTAGGGGACGGGGAAAAACTGTTTTTT. Its protein product is CASSVGDGEKLFF. The chain recombines TRBV9 with TRBJ1-4; D is perhaps TRBD1 (5 bases). The CDR3 consists of 13 residues. The germline CDR1 and CDR2 sequences are SGDLS and YYNGEE.

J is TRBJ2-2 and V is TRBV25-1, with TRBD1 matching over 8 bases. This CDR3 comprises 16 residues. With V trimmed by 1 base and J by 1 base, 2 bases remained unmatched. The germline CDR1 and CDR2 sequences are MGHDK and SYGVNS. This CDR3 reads CASSEFGTGNTGELFF. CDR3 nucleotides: TGTGCCAGCAGTGAATTTGGGACAGGGAACACCGGGGAGCTGTTTTTT.

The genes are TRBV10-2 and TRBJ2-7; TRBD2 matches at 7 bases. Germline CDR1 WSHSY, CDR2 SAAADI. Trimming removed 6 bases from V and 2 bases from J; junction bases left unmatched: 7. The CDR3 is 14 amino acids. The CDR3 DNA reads TGCGCCAGCAGGCCCCTAGCGGATACCTACGAGCAGTACTTC. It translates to CASRPLADTYEQYF.

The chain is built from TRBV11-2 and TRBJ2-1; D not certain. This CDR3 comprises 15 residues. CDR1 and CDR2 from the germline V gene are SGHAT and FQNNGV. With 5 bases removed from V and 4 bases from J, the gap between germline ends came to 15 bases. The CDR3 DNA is TGTGCCAGCAGCCTCGGGTTAGCCCTTTACAATGAGCAGTTCTTC. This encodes CASSLGLALYNEQFF.

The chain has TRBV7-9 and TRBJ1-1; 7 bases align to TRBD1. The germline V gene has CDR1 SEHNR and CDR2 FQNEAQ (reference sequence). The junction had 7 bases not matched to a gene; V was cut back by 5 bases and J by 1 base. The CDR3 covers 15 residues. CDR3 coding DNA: TGTGCCAGCAGCGCTCGGACAGGAACGAACACTGAAGCTTTCTTT. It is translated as CASSARTGTNTEAFF. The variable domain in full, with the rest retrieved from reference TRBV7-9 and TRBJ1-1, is DTGVSQNPRHKITKRGQNVTFRCDPISEHNRLYWYRQTLGQGPEFLTYFQNEAQLEKSRLLSDRFSAERPKGSFSTLEIQRTEQGDSAMYLCASSARTGTNTEAFFGQGTRLTVV.

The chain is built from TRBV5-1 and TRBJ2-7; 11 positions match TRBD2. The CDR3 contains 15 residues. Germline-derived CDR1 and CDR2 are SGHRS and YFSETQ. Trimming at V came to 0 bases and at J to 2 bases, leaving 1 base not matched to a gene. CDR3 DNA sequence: TGCGCCAGCAGCTTGGTTAGCGGGAGGGCCTACGAGCAGTACTTC. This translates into CASSLVSGRAYEQYF.

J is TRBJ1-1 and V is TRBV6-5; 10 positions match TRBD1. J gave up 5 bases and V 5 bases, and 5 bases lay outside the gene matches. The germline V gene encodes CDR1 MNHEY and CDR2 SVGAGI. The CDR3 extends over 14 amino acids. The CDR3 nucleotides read TGTGCCAGCAGTATGACAGGGGGCGGGACTGAAGCTTTCTTT. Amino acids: CASSMTGGGTEAFF.

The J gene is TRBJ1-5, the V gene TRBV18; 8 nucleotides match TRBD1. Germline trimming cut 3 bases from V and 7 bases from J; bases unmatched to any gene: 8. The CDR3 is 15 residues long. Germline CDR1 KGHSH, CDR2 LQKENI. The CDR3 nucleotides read TGTGCCAGCTCACCCGGGACAGGAGAGTTCCAGCCCCAGCATTTT. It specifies CASSPGTGEFQPQHF. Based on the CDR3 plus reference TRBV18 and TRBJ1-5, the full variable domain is NAGVMQNPRHLVRRRGQEARLRCSPMKGHSHVYWYRQLPEEGLKFMVYLQKENIIDESGMPKERFSAEFPKEGPSILRIQQVVRGDSAAYFCASSPGTGEFQPQHFGDGTRLSIL.

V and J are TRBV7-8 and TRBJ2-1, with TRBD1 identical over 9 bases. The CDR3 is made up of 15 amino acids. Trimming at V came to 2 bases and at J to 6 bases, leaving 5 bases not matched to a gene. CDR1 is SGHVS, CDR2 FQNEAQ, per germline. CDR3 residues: CASSLMGQGFNEQFF. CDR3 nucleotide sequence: TGTGCCAGCAGCTTAATGGGACAGGGTTTCAATGAGCAGTTCTTC.

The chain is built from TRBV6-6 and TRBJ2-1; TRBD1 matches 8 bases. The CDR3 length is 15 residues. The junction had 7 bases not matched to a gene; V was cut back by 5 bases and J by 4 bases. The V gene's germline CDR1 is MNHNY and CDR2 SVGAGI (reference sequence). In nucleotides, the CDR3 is TGTGCCAGCAGTCCAGAGTGGGACAGGTACAATGAGCAGTTCTTC. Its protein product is CASSPEWDRYNEQFF.

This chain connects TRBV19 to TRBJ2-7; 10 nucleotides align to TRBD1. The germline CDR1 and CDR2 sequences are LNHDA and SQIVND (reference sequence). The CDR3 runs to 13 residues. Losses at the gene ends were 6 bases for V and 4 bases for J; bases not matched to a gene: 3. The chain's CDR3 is CASRDRGSYEQYF. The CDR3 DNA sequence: TGTGCCAGTAGGGACAGGGGGAGTTACGAGCAGTACTTC.